This is a list of T cell receptor beta chains from one sample in a study of blood T cell repertoires in COVID-19. Only in-frame clones appear in the TCRdb table, and some are missing; sequencing was by immunoSEQ multiplex PCR. The sample consists of about 18,000 clones, approximately 89% of them appearing once. The specimen sequenced was PBMCs or T cells enriched from blood (not recorded which). These receptors were taken from a woman younger than 45 who had recovered from COVID-19. Each CDR3 is given with its conserved first and last residue. A D gene is named only where the DNA matches it firmly. Rows give clone size only sometimes, using once, few, many, or a class for an expanded clone.

j_call clone_size d_call v_call cdr3_nt cdr3_aa
TRBJ2-5 . . TRBV12-3/TRBV12-4 TGTGCCAGCAGGCCGGGTGGGAGGGAGACCCAGTACTTC CASRPGGRETQYF
TRBJ2-1 . TRBD2 TRBV14 TGTGCCAGCAGCCAAGTAGCGGGGTACAATGAGCAGTTCTTC CASSQVAGYNEQFF
TRBJ1-1 . . TRBV2 TGTGCCAGCGATACGGACGTAACCGGGCGGGTAGCTTTCTTT CASDTDVTGRVAFF
TRBJ2-7 few . TRBV19 TGTGCCAGTAGTATAGAGGCAGGTGGTATCTACGAGCAGTACTTC CASSIEAGGIYEQYF
TRBJ1-5 few . TRBV28 TGTGCCAGCAGTTTATCTCCAGGGGAGATGAATTTT CASSLSPGEMNF
TRBJ2-3 . . TRBV9 TGTGCCAGCAGCGATTCGGACTACCGCCTTAAGATTGGTACGCAGTATTTT CASSDSDYRLKIGTQYF
TRBJ1-1 . . TRBV19 TGTGCCAGTAGCCTCGAGGCCGCCGACAGTGACACTGAAGCTTTCTTT CASSLEAADSDTEAFF
TRBJ2-5 . TRBD2 TRBV7-6 TGTGCCAGCAGCTTTCTCCTAGCGGGGGAAGAAGAGACCCAGTACTTC CASSFLLAGEEETQYF
TRBJ2-1 . TRBD2 TRBV7-3 TGTGCCAGCAGCTTACTCGGGAGGGAGCAGTTCTTC CASSLLGREQFF
TRBJ1-5 . TRBD1 TRBV4-3 TGCGCCAGCAGCCAAGATCCCCCGACAGGGGAGAATCAGCCCCAGCATTTT CASSQDPPTGENQPQHF